Sequencing of this T cell receptor beta chain was carried out in a study of cytomegalovirus exposure and HLA in healthy donors. As for the study in general: From donors who were HLA-typed, an early data release held approximately 91 million unique TCRs. Study-level points and caveats: The authors considered a cluster of highly shared sequence variants likely to be a sequencing artifact. In the analysis, some V segments, TRBV6-2 and TRBV6-3 included, were excluded as indistinguishable.

Amplification used 60 Vbeta primers and 13 Jbeta primers. The method was immunoSEQ multiplex PCR; TCRdb's version includes in-frame clones alone and lacks a portion of them. This table has 55,000 to 85,000 clones, around 72% appearing once. The J segment lost 9 bases and the V segment lost 0 bases, leaving 9 bases of the junction unmatched. The CDR3 consists of 16 residues. Germline V gene sequence: CDR1 MNHNS, CDR2 SASEGT. This clone was detected ten times or more. No antigen is known for it. The sequence was obtained from a woman in her forties in good health and CMV-seropositive. Material: PBMCs. The chain combines TRBV6-1 with TRBJ2-1, with 9 bases matching TRBD1. DNA of the CDR3: TGTGCCAGCAGTGAAGCCCCGGACAGGGGCGGGAGTGAGCAGTTCTTC. Translated: CASSEAPDRGGSEQFF.